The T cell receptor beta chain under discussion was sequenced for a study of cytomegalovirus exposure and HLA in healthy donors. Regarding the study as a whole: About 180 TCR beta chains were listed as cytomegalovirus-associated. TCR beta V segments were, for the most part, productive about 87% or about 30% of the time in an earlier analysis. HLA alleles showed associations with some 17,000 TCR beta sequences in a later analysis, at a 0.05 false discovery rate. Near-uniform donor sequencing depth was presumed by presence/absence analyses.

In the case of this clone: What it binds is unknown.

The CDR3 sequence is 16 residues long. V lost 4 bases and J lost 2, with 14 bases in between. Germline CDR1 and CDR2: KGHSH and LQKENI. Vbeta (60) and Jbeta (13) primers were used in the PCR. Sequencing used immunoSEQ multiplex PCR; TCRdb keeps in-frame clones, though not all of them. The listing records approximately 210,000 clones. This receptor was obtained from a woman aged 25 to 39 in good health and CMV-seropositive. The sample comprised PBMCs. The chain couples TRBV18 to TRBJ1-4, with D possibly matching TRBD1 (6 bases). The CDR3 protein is CASSQTTGLTNEKLFF. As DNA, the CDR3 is TGTGCCAGCTCACAAACAACAGGGCTTACTAATGAAAAACTGTTTTTT.